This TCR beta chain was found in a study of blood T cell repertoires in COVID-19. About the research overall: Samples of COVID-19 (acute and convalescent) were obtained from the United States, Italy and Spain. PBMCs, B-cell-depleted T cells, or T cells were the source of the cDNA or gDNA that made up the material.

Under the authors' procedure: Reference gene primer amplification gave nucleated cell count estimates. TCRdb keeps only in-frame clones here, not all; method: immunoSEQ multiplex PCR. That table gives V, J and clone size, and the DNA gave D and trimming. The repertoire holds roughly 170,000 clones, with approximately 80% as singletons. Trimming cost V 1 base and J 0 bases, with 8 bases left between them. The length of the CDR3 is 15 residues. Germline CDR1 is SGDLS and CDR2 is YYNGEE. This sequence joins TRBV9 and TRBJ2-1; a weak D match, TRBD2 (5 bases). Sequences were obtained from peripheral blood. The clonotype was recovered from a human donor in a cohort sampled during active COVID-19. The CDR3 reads CASSVSGSSYNEQFF. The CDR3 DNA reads TGTGCCAGCAGCGTAAGCGGAAGCTCCTACAATGAGCAGTTCTTC.